A single TCR beta chain is shown here with its context. Its antigen is unidentified. This record comes from a study of identical twins. The CDR3 spans 13 residues. The germline gives CDR1 MNHNS, CDR2 SASEGT. J was trimmed by 2 bases and V by 8 bases; bases with no gene match: 6. General observations from the study: Those out-of-frame alpha sequences shared by twins showed an excess of low generation probability. Zero-insertion findings could be partly confounded by invariant cells (MAIT and iNKT cells).

TCRdb used MiXCR to reprocess the 5' RACE reads, holding one entry per CDR3 protein. The sample yields 1.5 million or so distinct CDR3 sequences, roughly 35% seen once. Only healthy Caucasians were included as donors. Sequencing was done on a sample of cord blood. The source is a newborn girl in good health. This chain uses TRBV6-1 with TRBJ2-7, with TRBD1 matching 7 bases. The chain's CDR3 is CASLLTGTYEQYF. CDR3 nucleotide sequence: TGTGCCAGCCTCTTGACAGGGACCTACGAGCAGTACTTC.